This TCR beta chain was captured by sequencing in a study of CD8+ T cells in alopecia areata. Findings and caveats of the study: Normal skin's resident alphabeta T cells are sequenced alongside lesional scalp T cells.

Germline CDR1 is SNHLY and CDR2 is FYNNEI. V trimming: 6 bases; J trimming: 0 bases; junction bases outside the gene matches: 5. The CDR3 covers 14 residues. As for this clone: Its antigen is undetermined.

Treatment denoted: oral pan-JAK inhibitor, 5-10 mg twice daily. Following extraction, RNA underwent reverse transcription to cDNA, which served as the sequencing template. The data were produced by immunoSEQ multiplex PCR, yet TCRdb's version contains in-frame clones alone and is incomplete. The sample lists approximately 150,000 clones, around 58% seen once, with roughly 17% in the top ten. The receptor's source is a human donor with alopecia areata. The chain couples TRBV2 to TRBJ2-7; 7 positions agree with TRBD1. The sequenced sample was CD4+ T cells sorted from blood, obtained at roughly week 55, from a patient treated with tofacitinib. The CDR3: CASRRQGSSYEQYF. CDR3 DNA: TGTGCCAGCAGGCGACAGGGAAGCTCCTACGAGCAGTACTTC.